This T cell receptor beta chain was recovered during a study of T cell clones after liver transplantation. Study background: Tolerant meant at least one year fully off immunosuppression without liver enzymes above twice normal.

Here immunoSEQ multiplex PCR was the method, and the copy in TCRdb shows in-frame clones only, minus some. The data show more than 70,000 clones, around 78% seen once. Germline V CDR1 and CDR2: SGHVS, FNYEAQ. The CDR3 length is 16 residues. V was pared by 5 bases and J by 4 bases, with 19 bases between. The chain couples TRBV7-6 to TRBJ2-3; TRBD2 is a possible D gene (6 bases). The sample in question was CD4+ T cells from blood, obtained at the 22-month timepoint. The receptor comes from a human patient who received a liver transplant. Some of the T cells might come from the graft donor. CDR3 bases: TGTGCCAGCAGCCGAACGGAGCTCCGCGGGGCAGATACGCAGTATTTT. Its protein product is CASSRTELRGADTQYF.